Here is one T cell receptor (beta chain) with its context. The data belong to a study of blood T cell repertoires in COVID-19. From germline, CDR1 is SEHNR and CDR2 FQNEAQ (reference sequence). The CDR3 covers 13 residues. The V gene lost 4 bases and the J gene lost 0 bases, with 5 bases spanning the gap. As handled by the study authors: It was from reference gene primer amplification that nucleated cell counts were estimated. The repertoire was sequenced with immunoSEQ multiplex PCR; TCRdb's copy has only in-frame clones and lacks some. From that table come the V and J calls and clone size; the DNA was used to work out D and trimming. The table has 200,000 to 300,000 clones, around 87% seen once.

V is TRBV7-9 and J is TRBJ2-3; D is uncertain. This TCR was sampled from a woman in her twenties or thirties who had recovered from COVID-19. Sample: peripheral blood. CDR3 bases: TGTGCCAGCAGCTATCCTAGCACAGATACGCAGTATTTT. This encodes CASSYPSTDTQYF.